The clone carrying this T cell receptor beta chain occurred a few times. The antigen is undetermined. Regarding time point: newly diagnosed GD, antithyroid drugs for less than 3 months. Construction of the TCR library relied on RNA isolated from PBMCs. Libraries of TCR beta came from iRepertoire HTBI primers plus Arm-PCR of CDR3 regions. MiXCR, applied by TCRdb to the multiplex PCR reads, yields one record per CDR3 protein. The sample consists of around 450,000 distinct CDR3 sequences, over 12% of them appearing once. The record originates from a study of regulatory T cells in long-lasting Graves disease. This CDR3 contains 15 residues. V was pared by 4 bases and J by 5 bases, with 18 bases between. CDR1 SGDLS and CDR2 YYNGEE come from the germline V gene. Points from the study as a whole: TCR diversity was lower in persistent than newly diagnosed Graves' disease.

These data also featured in a second study, about T cells in Graves' hyperthyroidism and ophthalmopathy.

J is TRBJ2-5 and V is TRBV9; D is perhaps TRBD1 or TRBD2 (5 bases each). Sequences were derived from peripheral blood mononuclear cells (PBMCs), sampled at new diagnosis, from a patient treated with antithyroid drugs. The clonotype originates from a woman aged 40 to 55 with Graves disease. CDR3 protein: CASSPLGTPGETQYF. As DNA, the CDR3 is TGTGCCAGCAGCCCCCTAGGGACCCCTGGGGAGACCCAGTACTTC. The full variable domain, in which reference TRBV9 and TRBJ2-5 provide the parts outside the CDR3, is DSGVTQTPKHLITATGQRVTLRCSPRSGDLSVYWYQQSLDQGLQFLIQYYNGEERAKGNILERFSAQQFPDLHSELNLSSLELGDSALYFCASSPLGTPGETQYFGPGTRLLVL.